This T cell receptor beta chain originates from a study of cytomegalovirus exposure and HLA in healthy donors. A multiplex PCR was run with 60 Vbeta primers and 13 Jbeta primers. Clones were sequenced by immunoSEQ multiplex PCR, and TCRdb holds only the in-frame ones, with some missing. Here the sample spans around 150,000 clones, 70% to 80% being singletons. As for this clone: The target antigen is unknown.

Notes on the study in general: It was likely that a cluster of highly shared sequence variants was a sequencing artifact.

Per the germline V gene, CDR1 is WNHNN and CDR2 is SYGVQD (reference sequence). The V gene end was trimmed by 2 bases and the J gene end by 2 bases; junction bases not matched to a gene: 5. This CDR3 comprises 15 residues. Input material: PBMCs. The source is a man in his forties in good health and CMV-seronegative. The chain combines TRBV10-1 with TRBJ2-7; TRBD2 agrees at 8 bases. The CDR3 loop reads CASSEASGPPYEQYF. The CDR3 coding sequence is TGCGCCAGCAGTGAGGCTAGCGGGCCTCCCTACGAGCAGTACTTC.